Sequencing of this T cell receptor beta chain was carried out in a study of cytomegalovirus exposure and HLA in healthy donors. Study-level findings and limits: The authors enumerated over 150 TCR beta chains as linked to cytomegalovirus. In vitro checks showed that a few CMV-associated chains really do target CMV antigens. As was reported, the classifier diagnosed cytomegalovirus status with high specificity and sensitivity.

The length of the CDR3 is 15 residues. Looked up from germline, CDR1 is SGHDN and CDR2 is FVKESK. Trimming pared 4 bases from V and 4 bases from J, leaving 14 bases between. A remark on this clone: Its antigen is undetermined.

TCRdb's table, derived via immunoSEQ multiplex PCR, lists solely in-frame clones and lacks some. In the table there are around 220,000 clones, 75% to 90% of which are singletons. The gene calls are TRBV14 and TRBJ2-1, with D tentatively TRBD2 (6 bases). This clonotype was obtained from a woman between 25 and 40 years old in good health and CMV-seropositive. The sequencing input was PBMCs. CDR3 region: CASSLGRLGYNEQFF. CDR3 in DNA: TGTGCCAGCAGCCTTGGGAGGCTGGGGTACAATGAGCAGTTCTTC.